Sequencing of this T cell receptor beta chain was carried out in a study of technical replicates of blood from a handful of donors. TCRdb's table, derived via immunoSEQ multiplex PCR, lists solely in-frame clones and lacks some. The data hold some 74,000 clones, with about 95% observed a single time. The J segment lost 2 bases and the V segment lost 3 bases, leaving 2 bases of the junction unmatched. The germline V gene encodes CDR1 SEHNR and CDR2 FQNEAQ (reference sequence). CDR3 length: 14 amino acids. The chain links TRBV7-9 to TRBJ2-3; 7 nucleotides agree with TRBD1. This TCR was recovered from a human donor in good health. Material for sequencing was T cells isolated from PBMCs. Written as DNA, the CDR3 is TGTGCCAGCAGCTTTGACAGGGCCACAGATACGCAGTATTTT. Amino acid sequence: CASSFDRATDTQYF.